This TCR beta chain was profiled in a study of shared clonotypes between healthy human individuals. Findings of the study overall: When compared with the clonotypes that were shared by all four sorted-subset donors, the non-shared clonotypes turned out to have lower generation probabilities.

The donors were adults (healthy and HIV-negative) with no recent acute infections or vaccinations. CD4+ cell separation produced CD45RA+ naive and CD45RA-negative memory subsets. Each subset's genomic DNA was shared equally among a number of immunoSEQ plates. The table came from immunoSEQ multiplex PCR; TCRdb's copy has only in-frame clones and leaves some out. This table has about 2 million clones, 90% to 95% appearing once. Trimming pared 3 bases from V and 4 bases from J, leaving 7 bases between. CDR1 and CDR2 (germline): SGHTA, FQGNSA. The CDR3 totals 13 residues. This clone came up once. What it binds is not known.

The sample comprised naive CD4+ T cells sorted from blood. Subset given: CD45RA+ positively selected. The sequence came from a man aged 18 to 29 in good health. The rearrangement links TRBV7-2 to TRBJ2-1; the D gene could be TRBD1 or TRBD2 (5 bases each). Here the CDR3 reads CASSLWGYNEQFF. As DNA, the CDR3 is TGTGCCAGCAGCTTGTGGGGGTACAATGAGCAGTTCTTC.